What follows describes a single T cell receptor (beta chain). The antigen is unknown. Germline CDR1 and CDR2: LNHDA and SQIVND (reference sequence). The CDR3 contains 13 residues. Trimming removed 8 bases from V and 7 bases from J; junction bases left unmatched: 8. The data stem from a study of cytomegalovirus exposure and HLA in healthy donors. Broader study findings: When the data were analyzed later, several of the most significant clusters appeared to be linked to common viral pathogens.

A multiplex PCR was run with 60 Vbeta primers and 13 Jbeta primers. Sequencing used immunoSEQ multiplex PCR; TCRdb keeps in-frame clones, though not all of them. The table shows 130,000 to 150,000 clones, with more than 60% occurring only once. The chain combines TRBV19 with TRBJ2-7; TRBD2 agrees at 10 bases. The sample comprised PBMCs. The TCR was taken from a male donor in good health and CMV-seronegative. The CDR3 region is CASGTSGNREQYF. The CDR3 region has the DNA TGTGCCAGTGGAACTAGCGGGAATCGGGAGCAGTACTTC.